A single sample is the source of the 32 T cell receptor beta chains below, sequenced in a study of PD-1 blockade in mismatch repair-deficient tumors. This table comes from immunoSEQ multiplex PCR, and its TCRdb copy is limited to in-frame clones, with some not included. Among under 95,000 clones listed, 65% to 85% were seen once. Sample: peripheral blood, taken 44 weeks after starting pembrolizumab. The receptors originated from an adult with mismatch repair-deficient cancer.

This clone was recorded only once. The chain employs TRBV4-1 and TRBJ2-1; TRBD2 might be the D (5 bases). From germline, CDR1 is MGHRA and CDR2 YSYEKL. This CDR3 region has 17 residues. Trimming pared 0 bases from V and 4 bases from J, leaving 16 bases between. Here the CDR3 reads CASSQEILASQYNEQFF. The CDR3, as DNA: TGCGCCAGCAGCCAAGAAATACTGGCTAGCCAGTACAATGAGCAGTTCTTC.

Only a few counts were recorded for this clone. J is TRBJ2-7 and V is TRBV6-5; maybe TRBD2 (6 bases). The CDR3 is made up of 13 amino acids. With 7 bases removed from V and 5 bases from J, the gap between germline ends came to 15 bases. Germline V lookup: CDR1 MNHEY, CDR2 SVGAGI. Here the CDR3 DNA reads TGTGCCAGCATCCCCCCCGGGAGCCACGAGCAGTACTTC. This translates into CASIPPGSHEQYF.

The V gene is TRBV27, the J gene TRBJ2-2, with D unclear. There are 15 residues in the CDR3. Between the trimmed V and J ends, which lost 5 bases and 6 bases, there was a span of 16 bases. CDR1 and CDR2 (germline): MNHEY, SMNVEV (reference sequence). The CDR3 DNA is TGTGCCAGCAGTGAGACCCCGACCCGACCCGGGGAGCTGTTTTTT. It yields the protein CASSETPTRPGELFF.

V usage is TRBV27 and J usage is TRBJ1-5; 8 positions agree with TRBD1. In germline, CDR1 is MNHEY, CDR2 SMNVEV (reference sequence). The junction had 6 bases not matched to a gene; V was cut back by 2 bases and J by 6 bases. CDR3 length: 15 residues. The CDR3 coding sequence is TGTGCCAGCAGTTTAGGACAGGGACACTTTCAGCCCCAGCATTTT. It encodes CASSLGQGHFQPQHF.

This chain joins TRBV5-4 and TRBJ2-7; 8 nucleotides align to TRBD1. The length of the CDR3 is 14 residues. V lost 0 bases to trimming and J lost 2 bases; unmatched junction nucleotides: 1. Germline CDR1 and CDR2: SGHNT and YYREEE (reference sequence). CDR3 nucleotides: TGTGCCAGCAGCTTGGAACAGGGGGCCTACGAGCAGTACTTC. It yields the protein CASSLEQGAYEQYF.

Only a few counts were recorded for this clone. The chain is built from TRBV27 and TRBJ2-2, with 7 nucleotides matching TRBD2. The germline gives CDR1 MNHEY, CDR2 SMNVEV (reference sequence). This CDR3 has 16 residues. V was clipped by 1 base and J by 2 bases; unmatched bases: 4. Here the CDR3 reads CASSLLGGVNTGELFF. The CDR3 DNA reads TGTGCCAGCAGTTTATTGGGGGGGGTTAACACCGGGGAGCTGTTTTTT.

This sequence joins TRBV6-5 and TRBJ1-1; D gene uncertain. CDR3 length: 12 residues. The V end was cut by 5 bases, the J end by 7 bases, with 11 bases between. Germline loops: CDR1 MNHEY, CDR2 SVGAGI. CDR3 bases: TGTGCCAGCAGTGACGACACAATTGAAGCTTTCTTT. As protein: CASSDDTIEAFF.

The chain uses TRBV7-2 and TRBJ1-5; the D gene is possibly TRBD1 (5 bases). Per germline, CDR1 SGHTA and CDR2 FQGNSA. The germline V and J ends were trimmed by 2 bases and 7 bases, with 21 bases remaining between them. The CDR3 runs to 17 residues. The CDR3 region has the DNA TGTGCCAGCAGCTTATTTTCGGGGCCCGCCGCTGGGCAGCCCCAGCATTTT. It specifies CASSLFSGPAAGQPQHF.

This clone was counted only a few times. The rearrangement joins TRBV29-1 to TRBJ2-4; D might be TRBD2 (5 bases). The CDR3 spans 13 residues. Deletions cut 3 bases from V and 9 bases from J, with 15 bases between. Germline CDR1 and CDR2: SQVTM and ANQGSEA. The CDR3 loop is CSVEGSLDFIQYF. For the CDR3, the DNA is TGCAGCGTTGAGGGTAGTTTGGACTTCATTCAGTACTTC.

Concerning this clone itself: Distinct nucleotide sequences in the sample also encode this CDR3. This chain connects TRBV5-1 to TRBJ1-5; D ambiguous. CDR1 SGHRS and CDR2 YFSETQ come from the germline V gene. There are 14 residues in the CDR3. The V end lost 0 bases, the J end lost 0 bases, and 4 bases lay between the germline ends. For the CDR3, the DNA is TGCGCCAGCAGCTTGGACGGTAGCAATCAGCCCCAGCATTTT. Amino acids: CASSLDGSNQPQHF.

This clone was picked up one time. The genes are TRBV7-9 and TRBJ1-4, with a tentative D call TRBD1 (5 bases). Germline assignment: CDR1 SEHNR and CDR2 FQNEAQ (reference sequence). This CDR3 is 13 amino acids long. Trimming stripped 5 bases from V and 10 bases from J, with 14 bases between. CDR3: CASSPPGGGKLFF. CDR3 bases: TGTGCCAGCAGCCCCCCGGGGGGGGGAAAACTGTTTTTT.

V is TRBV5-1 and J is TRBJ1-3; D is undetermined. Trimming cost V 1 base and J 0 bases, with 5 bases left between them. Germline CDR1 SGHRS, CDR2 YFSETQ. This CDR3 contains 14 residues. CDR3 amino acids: CASSLPGSGNTIYF. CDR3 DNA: TGCGCCAGCAGCTTGCCCGGCTCTGGAAACACCATATATTTT.

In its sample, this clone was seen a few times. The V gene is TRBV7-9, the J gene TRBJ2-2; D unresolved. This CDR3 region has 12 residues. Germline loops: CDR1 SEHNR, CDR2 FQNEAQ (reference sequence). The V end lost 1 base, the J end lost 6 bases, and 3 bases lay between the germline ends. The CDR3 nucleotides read TGTGCCAGCAGCTTAGTGTCCGGGGAGCTGTTTTTT. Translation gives CASSLVSGELFF.

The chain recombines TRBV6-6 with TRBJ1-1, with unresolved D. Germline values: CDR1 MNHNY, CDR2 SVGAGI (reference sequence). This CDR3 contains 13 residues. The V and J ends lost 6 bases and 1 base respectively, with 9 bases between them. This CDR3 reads CASSPYRNTEAFF. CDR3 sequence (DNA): TGTGCCAGCAGCCCCTACAGGAACACTGAAGCTTTCTTT.

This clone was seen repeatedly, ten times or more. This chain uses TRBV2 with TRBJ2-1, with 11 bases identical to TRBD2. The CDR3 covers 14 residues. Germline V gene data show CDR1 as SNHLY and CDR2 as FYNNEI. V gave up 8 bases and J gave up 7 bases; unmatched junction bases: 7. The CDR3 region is CASLAGGPGNEQFF. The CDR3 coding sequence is TGTGCCAGCTTAGCGGGAGGGCCGGGGAATGAGCAGTTCTTC.

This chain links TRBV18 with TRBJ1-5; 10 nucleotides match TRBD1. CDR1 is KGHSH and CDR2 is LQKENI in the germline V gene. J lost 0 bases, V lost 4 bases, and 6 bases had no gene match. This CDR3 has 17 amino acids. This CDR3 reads CASSRSGQGNSNQPQHF. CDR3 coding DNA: TGTGCCAGCTCACGGTCGGGACAGGGGAATAGCAATCAGCCCCAGCATTTT.

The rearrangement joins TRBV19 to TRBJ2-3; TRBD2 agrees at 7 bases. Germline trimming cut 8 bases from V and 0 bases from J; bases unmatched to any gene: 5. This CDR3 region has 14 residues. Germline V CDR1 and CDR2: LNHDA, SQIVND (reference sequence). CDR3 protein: CASFSSGSTDTQYF. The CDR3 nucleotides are TGTGCCAGTTTCTCTAGCGGTAGCACAGATACGCAGTATTTT.

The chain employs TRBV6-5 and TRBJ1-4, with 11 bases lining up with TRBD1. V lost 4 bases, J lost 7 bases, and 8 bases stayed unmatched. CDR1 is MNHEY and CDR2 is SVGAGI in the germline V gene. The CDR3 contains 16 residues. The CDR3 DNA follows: TGTGCCAGCAGTTTACTCGGGACAGGGGGTTCTGAAAAACTGTTTTTT. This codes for CASSLLGTGGSEKLFF.

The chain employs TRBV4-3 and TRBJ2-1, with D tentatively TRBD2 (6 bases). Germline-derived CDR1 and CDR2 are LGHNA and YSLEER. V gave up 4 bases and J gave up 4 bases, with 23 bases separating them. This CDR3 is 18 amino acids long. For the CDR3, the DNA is TGCGCCAGCAGCCCGTCCCCTCTTAGCGGCGCCATATACAATGAGCAGTTCTTC. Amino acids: CASSPSPLSGAIYNEQFF.

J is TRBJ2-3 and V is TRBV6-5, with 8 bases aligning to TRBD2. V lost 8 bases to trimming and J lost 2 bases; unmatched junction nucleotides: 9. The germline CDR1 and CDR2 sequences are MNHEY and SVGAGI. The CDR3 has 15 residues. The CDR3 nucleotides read TGTGCCAGCCAGCGACGGGAGGGTTTCACAGATACGCAGTATTTT. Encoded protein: CASQRREGFTDTQYF.

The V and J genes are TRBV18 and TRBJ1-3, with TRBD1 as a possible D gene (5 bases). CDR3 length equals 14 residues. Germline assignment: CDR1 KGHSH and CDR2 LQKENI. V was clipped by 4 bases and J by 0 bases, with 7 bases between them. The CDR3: CASSQDSSGNTIYF. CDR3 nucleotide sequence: TGTGCCAGCTCACAAGACAGCTCTGGAAACACCATATATTTT.

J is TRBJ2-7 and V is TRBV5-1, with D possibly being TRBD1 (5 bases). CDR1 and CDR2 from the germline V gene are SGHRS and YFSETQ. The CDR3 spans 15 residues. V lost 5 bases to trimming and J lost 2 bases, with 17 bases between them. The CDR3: CASRVDRRGPYEQYF. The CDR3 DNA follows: TGCGCCAGCAGGGTGGATAGAAGGGGCCCCTACGAGCAGTACTTC.

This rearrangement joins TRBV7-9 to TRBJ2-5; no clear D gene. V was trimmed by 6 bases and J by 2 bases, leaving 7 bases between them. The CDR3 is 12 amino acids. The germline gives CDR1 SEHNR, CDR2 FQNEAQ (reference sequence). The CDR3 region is CASRDDQETQYF. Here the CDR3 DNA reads TGTGCCAGCAGAGACGATCAAGAGACCCAGTACTTC. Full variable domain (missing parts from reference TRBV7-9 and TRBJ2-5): DTGVSQNPRHKITKRGQNVTFRCDPISEHNRLYWYRQTLGQGPEFLTYFQNEAQLEKSRLLSDRFSAERPKGSFSTLEIQRTEQGDSAMYLCASRDDQETQYFGPGTRLLVL.

The CDR3 reads CASSLTANYGYTF. The CDR3 nucleotides read TGTGCCAGCAGCTTAACCGCGAACTATGGCTACACCTTC. This chain connects TRBV7-9 to TRBJ1-2; unclear D gene. The V and J ends lost 2 bases and 2 bases respectively, with 6 bases between them. There are 13 residues in the CDR3. Germline CDR1 and CDR2: SEHNR and FQNEAQ (reference sequence).

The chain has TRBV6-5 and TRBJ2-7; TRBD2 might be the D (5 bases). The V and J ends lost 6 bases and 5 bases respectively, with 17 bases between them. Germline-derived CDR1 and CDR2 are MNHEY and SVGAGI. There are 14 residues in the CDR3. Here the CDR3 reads CASSPDGVWDEQYF. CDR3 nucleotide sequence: TGTGCCAGCAGCCCGGACGGGGTTTGGGACGAGCAGTACTTC.

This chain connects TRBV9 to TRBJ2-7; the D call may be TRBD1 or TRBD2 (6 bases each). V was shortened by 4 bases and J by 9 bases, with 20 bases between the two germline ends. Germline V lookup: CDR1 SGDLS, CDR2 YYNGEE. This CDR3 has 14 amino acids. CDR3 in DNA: TGTGCCAGCAGCCCGCCGCGAAAGGGGGGCGGGCAGTACTTC. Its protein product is CASSPPRKGGGQYF.

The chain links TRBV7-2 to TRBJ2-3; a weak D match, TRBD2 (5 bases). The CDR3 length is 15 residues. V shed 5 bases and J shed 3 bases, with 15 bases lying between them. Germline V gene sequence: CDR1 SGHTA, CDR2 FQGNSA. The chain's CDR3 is CASSLSRRLTDTQYF. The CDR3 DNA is TGTGCCAGCAGCCTTAGCAGGAGGTTGACAGATACGCAGTATTTT.

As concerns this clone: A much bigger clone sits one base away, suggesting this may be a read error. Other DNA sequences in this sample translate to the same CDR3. The CDR3 nucleotides read TGTGCCAGCAGCTGGGGACTCGAGCAGTACTTC. As protein: CASSWGLEQYF. J is TRBJ2-7 and V is TRBV7-9, with D possibly TRBD2 on 6 matching bases. The CDR3 consists of 11 residues. From germline, CDR1 is SEHNR and CDR2 FQNEAQ (reference sequence). V lost 4 bases, J lost 6 bases, and 7 bases lay in between.

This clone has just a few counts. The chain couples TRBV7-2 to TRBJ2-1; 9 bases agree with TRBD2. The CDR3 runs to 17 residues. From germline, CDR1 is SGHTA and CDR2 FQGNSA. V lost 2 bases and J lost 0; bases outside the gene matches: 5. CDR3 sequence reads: CASSLIAGASSYNEQFF. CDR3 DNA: TGTGCCAGCAGCTTAATAGCGGGAGCCAGCTCCTACAATGAGCAGTTCTTC.

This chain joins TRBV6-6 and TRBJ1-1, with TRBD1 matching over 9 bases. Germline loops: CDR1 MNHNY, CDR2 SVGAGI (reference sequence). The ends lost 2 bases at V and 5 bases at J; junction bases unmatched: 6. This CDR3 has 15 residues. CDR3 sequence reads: CASSYRPDRGTEAFF. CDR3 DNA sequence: TGTGCCAGCAGTTACCGCCCAGACAGGGGGACTGAAGCTTTCTTT.

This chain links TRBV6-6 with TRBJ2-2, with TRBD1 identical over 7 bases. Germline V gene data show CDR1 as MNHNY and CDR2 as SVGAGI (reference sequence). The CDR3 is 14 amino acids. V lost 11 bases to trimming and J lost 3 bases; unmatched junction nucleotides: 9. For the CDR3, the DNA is TGTGCCGGAGGACAGGCCGCCTACACCGGGGAGCTGTTTTTT. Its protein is CAGGQAAYTGELFF.

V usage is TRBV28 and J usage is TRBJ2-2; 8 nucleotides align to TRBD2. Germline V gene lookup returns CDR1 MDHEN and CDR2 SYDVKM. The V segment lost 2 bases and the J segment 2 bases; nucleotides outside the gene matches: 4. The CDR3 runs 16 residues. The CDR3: CASSLGLAGNTGELFF. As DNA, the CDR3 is TGTGCCAGCAGTTTAGGGCTAGCGGGTAACACCGGGGAGCTGTTTTTT. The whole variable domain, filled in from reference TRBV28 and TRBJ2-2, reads DVKVTQSSRYLVKRTGEKVFLECVQDMDHENMFWYRQDPGLGLRLIYFSYDVKMKEKGDIPEGYSVSREKKERFSLILESASTNQTSMYLCASSLGLAGNTGELFFGEGSRLTVL.